The 4 T cell receptor beta chains below come from one sample, sequenced in a study of cytomegalovirus exposure and HLA in healthy donors. With 60 Vbeta and 13 Jbeta primers, the PCR was carried out. Profiling relied on immunoSEQ multiplex PCR, and the TCRdb table lists in-frame clones only, not all of them. The listing records around 200,000 clones. The material sequenced was PBMCs. The source is a woman aged 18-30 years in good health and CMV-seropositive.

The V call is TRBV6-5, the J call TRBJ2-3; maybe TRBD1 (6 bases). The CDR3 loop spans 15 amino acids. V was cut by 4 bases and J by 4 bases, with 15 bases left in between. Germline V gene data show CDR1 as MNHEY and CDR2 as SVGAGI. CDR3 bases: TGTGCCAGCAGTTCACAGGGTAGAGTCGCAGATACGCAGTATTTT. This gives the protein CASSSQGRVADTQYF.

V is TRBV4-1 and J is TRBJ1-1; tentative D call: TRBD1 (5 bases). V was cut by 0 bases and J by 11 bases, with 10 bases left in between. CDR3 length: 12 residues. The V gene's germline CDR1 is MGHRA and CDR2 YSYEKL. The CDR3 DNA is TGCGCCAGCAGCCAAGAATCAGGGTTGGCTTTCTTT. It encodes CASSQESGLAFF.

The chain couples TRBV4-3 to TRBJ1-2; D is perhaps TRBD1 (5 bases). Trimming took 1 base from V and 6 from J, leaving 21 bases between them. This CDR3 has 17 amino acids. The V gene's germline CDR1 is LGHNA and CDR2 YSLEER. CDR3 region: CASSQALGTSPVDGYTF. Written as DNA, the CDR3 is TGCGCCAGCAGCCAAGCGTTGGGGACTTCTCCTGTCGATGGCTACACCTTC.

The chain joins TRBV6-1 to TRBJ1-5; D possibly corresponds to TRBD1 (5 bases). Trimming removed 6 bases from V and 2 bases from J, with 11 bases in between. Germline CDR1 and CDR2: MNHNS and SASEGT. This CDR3 spans 14 amino acids. Here the CDR3 reads CASSQGEGNQPQHF. CDR3 DNA sequence: TGTGCCAGCAGCCAGGGTGAGGGCAATCAGCCCCAGCATTTT.